Below, one T cell receptor (beta chain) is given with its context. What it recognizes is unknown. Using immunoSEQ multiplex PCR, the repertoire was profiled, and TCRdb retains in-frame clones only, with some absent. The sample holds some 23,000 clones; around 64% are singletons and the top ten take approximately 15%. The data are from a study of PD-1 blockade in classical Hodgkin lymphoma. Overall study results and limits: Complete responders possessed baseline diversity comparable to newly diagnosed patients. Initiation of nivolumab under 1 year after ASCT led to exclusion of patients.

CDR1 and CDR2 (germline): MDHEN, SYDVKM. With 5 bases removed from V and 0 bases from J, the gap between germline ends came to 10 bases. This CDR3 region has 14 residues. No patient escaped relapse after autologous stem cell transplantation, and brentuximab vedotin exposure varied. The source was peripheral blood mononuclear cells (PBMCs), collected at baseline. This chain uses TRBV28 with TRBJ1-2, with unresolved D. This clonotype originated in a human donor with classical Hodgkin lymphoma. The CDR3 protein is CASSAGRPNYGYTF. The DNA for the CDR3 is TGTGCCAGCAGTGCTGGCCGTCCTAACTATGGCTACACCTTC.